Presented here are 31 T cell receptor beta chains from one specimen sequenced in a study of CD8 T cells in ankylosing spondylitis. A single record per CDR3 protein comes from TCRdb applying MiXCR to the 5' RACE reads. The repertoire holds around 300,000 distinct CDR3 sequences, 14% to 15% seen once, with around 1% in the top ten. Sequenced sample: blood, either unsorted or a sorted T cell fraction (not recorded which). The receptors stem from a male donor with ankylosing spondylitis or in good health (not recorded which).

The chain uses TRBV3-1 and TRBJ2-2; D gene unclear. Germline V gene sequence: CDR1 LGHDT, CDR2 YNNKEL (reference sequence). Trimming pared 1 base from V and 4 bases from J, leaving 10 bases between. The CDR3 spans 15 residues. CDR3 sequence reads: CASSQAIVATGELFF. Written as DNA, the CDR3 is TGTGCCAGCAGCCAAGCTATAGTCGCCACCGGGGAGCTGTTTTTT.

The J gene is TRBJ2-4, the V gene TRBV3-1; D perhaps matches TRBD2 (5 bases). Germline CDR1 is LGHDT and CDR2 is YNNKEL (reference sequence). This CDR3 region has 16 residues. Trimming took 4 bases from V and 0 from J, leaving 13 bases between them. The CDR3 sequence is CASSLSPGLAKNIQYF. The DNA of the CDR3 is TGTGCCAGCAGCCTCTCCCCCGGACTAGCCAAAAACATTCAGTACTTC.

This clonotype came up once. The gene calls are TRBV4-1 and TRBJ2-5; maybe TRBD2 (6 bases). Germline assignment: CDR1 MGHRA and CDR2 YSYEKL. The CDR3 extends over 15 amino acids. Trimming took off 4 bases at V and 6 bases at J, with 18 bases between the two ends. CDR3 protein: CASSLIPEGGQTQYF. In nucleotides, the CDR3 is TGCGCCAGCAGCCTTATCCCGGAGGGCGGGCAGACCCAGTACTTC.

This clonotype was seen only once. CDR3 loop: CSVTPRGNYGYTF. In nucleotides, the CDR3 is TGCAGCGTTACCCCCAGGGGCAACTATGGCTACACCTTC. This rearrangement joins TRBV29-1 to TRBJ1-2; a possible D gene is TRBD1 (6 bases). Trimming shortened V by 5 bases and J by 2 bases, and 12 bases separated the two germline ends. CDR3 length equals 13 residues. Germline CDR1 is SQVTM and CDR2 is ANQGSEA.

This clonotype was detected only a few times. V and J are TRBV20-1 and TRBJ2-1; maybe TRBD2 (6 bases). Trimming removed 6 bases at V and 2 bases at J, with 17 bases between. The germline V gene has CDR1 DFQATT and CDR2 SNEGSKA (reference sequence). The CDR3 runs 15 residues. The chain's CDR3 is CSASLGGTTYNEQFF. DNA for the CDR3: TGCAGTGCCTCCCTGGGGGGAACCACCTACAATGAGCAGTTCTTC.

In this sample, this clonotype turned up many times. The gene calls are TRBV11-2 and TRBJ2-4; no firm D call. Deletions cut 3 bases from V and 0 bases from J, with 6 bases between. Germline CDR1 and CDR2: SGHAT and FQNNGV. This CDR3 is built from 14 residues. CDR3 in DNA: TGTGCCAGCAGCTTTGAAATAGCCAAAAACATTCAGTACTTC. It specifies CASSFEIAKNIQYF.

The genes are TRBV5-1 and TRBJ2-7; D is perhaps TRBD2 (5 bases). The CDR3 extends over 14 amino acids. V dropped 4 bases and J dropped 0 bases, with 11 bases sitting between them. Germline CDR1 and CDR2: SGHRS and YFSETQ. This CDR3 reads CASSVTSPSYEQYF. The DNA of the CDR3 is TGCGCCAGCAGCGTTACTAGTCCCTCCTACGAGCAGTACTTC.

J is TRBJ2-3 and V is TRBV20-1; 11 positions match TRBD2. V shed 1 base and J 4 bases; nucleotides not matched to a gene: 4. The CDR3 totals 15 residues. Germline CDR1 reads DFQATT; CDR2 reads SNEGSKA (reference sequence). CDR3 residues: CSARGHSGGADTQYF. CDR3 nucleotide sequence: TGCAGTGCTAGAGGTCATAGCGGGGGGGCAGATACGCAGTATTTT.

V usage is TRBV5-1 and J usage is TRBJ2-4; 7 bases are a match to TRBD2. Looked up from germline, CDR1 is SGHRS and CDR2 is YFSETQ. After removal of 4 bases from V and 6 bases from J, the junction contained 13 bases not matched to a gene. The CDR3 runs to 16 residues. The chain's CDR3 is CASSTLSGAPGNIQYF. The CDR3 bases are TGCGCCAGCAGCACCTTAAGCGGGGCCCCGGGAAACATTCAGTACTTC.

This clonotype was recorded many times. V and J are TRBV12-3 or TRBV12-4 and TRBJ1-2, with a weak D call TRBD1 (5 bases). Trimming took 7 bases from V and 4 from J, leaving 16 bases between them. The CDR3 extends over 14 amino acids. The CDR3 nucleotides are TGTGCCAGCACCCCCGAGGGGATCAGCTATGGCTACACCTTC. This gives the protein CASTPEGISYGYTF.

This clonotype turned up a few times. The J gene is TRBJ2-7, the V gene TRBV7-9; D possibly corresponds to TRBD2 (6 bases). CDR1 SEHNR and CDR2 FQNEAQ come from the germline V gene (reference sequence). The CDR3 sequence is 14 residues long. With 5 bases removed from V and 3 bases from J, the gap between germline ends came to 14 bases. The CDR3 spells CASSPGTPIYEQYF. CDR3 coding DNA: TGTGCCAGCAGCCCCGGGACTCCCATCTACGAGCAGTACTTC. The full variable domain, its missing parts supplied by reference TRBV7-9 and TRBJ2-7, is DTGVSQNPRHKITKRGQNVTFRCDPISEHNRLYWYRQTLGQGPEFLTYFQNEAQLEKSRLLSDRFSAERPKGSFSTLEIQRTEQGDSAMYLCASSPGTPIYEQYFGPGTRLTVT.

The V call is TRBV29-1, the J call TRBJ1-2; D is ambiguous. Trimming shortened V by 4 bases and J by 2 bases, and 20 bases separated the two germline ends. The CDR3 is 16 residues long. Germline CDR1 is SQVTM and CDR2 is ANQGSEA. The CDR3 reads CSVGGSRPAANYGYTF. The CDR3 nucleotides are TGCAGCGTTGGCGGCTCCAGACCAGCTGCCAACTATGGCTACACCTTC.

This clonotype has ten or more counts. This rearrangement joins TRBV5-5 to TRBJ2-7, with D perhaps matching TRBD1 (5 bases). The CDR3 is made up of 14 amino acids. The V and J ends lost 1 base and 3 bases respectively, with 11 bases between them. Germline CDR1 is SGHKS and CDR2 is YYEKEE (reference sequence). The CDR3 spells CASSLSGQGYEQYF. The CDR3 region has the DNA TGTGCCAGCAGCTTGTCAGGGCAGGGCTACGAGCAGTACTTC.

This clonotype was detected only a few times. This sequence joins TRBV7-2 and TRBJ2-3; 11 bases line up with TRBD2. CDR1 and CDR2 (germline): SGHTA, FQGNSA. Germline trimming cut 6 bases from V and 6 bases from J; bases unmatched to any gene: 8. The CDR3 extends over 15 amino acids. CDR3 sequence: CASSFSGGAGDTQYF. CDR3 nucleotide sequence: TGTGCCAGCAGTTTTAGCGGGGGGGCCGGGGATACGCAGTATTTT.

This clonotype has a handful of counts. This chain connects TRBV3-1 to TRBJ1-5; D is undetermined. CDR3 length equals 13 residues. Trimming removed 0 bases at V and 8 bases at J, with 8 bases between. Looked up from germline, CDR1 is LGHDT and CDR2 is YNNKEL (reference sequence). The CDR3 DNA is TGTGCCAGCAGCCAAGATCGTAACGAGCCCCAGCATTTT. It encodes CASSQDRNEPQHF.

This chain joins TRBV5-1 and TRBJ1-1; TRBD1 is a possible D gene (5 bases). CDR3 length: 15 residues. Germline V lookup: CDR1 SGHRS, CDR2 YFSETQ. Trimming cost V 4 bases and J 4 bases, with 17 bases left between them. The CDR3 is CASSRDGTEGTEAFF. The CDR3 coding sequence is TGCGCCAGCAGCAGGGATGGGACTGAGGGCACTGAAGCTTTCTTT.

This clonotype was seen a handful of times. The rearrangement uses TRBV7-2 and TRBJ1-4; maybe TRBD1 (5 bases). Trimming left V 5 bases short and J 8 bases short, with 12 bases between. This CDR3 is 13 amino acids long. Germline-derived CDR1 and CDR2 are SGHTA and FQGNSA. The CDR3: CASSDPGAEKLFF. CDR3 coding DNA: TGTGCCAGCAGCGACCCCGGGGCCGAAAAACTGTTTTTT.

The table lists this clonotype with a few counts. The chain carries TRBV30 and TRBJ1-2; 8 nucleotides agree with TRBD1. The CDR3 has 10 amino acids. The V gene end was trimmed by 8 bases and the J gene end by 8 bases; junction bases not matched to a gene: 4. Germline loops: CDR1 GTSNPN, CDR2 SVGIG (reference sequence). The CDR3 spells CATSGGGYTF. The DNA of the CDR3 is TGTGCCACCTCAGGGGGCGGCTACACCTTC.

This clonotype was seen more than once but under ten times. The CDR3 DNA reads TGTGCCAGCAGCAACACCGCGGGGGCCACCTACGAGCAGTACTTC. This gives the protein CASSNTAGATYEQYF. The chain combines TRBV7-8 with TRBJ2-7; a possible D gene is TRBD2 (7 bases). The V and J ends lost 5 bases and 2 bases respectively, with 16 bases between them. CDR1 is SGHVS and CDR2 is FQNEAQ in the germline V gene. The CDR3 totals 15 residues. Supplemented by reference TRBV7-8 and TRBJ2-7, the full variable domain reads GAGVSQSPRYKVAKRGQDVALRCDPISGHVSLFWYQQALGQGPEFLTYFQNEAQLDKSGLPSDRFFAERPEGSVSTLKIQRTQQEDSAVYLCASSNTAGATYEQYFGPGTRLTVT.

A few counts support this clonotype. The chain is built from TRBV11-2 and TRBJ2-3; D possibly corresponds to TRBD1 (5 bases). Looked up from germline, CDR1 is SGHAT and CDR2 is FQNNGV. V dropped 0 bases and J dropped 2 bases, with 9 bases sitting between them. The CDR3 is made up of 15 amino acids. CDR3 bases: TGTGCCAGCAGCTTAGACAGGGCCACCACAGATACGCAGTATTTT. Residues: CASSLDRATTDTQYF.

The CDR3 here is CATHTGKGNSPLHF. CDR3 nucleotides: TGTGCCACCCACACCGGGAAGGGGAATTCACCCCTCCACTTT. The chain carries TRBV6-1 and TRBJ1-6; D might be TRBD1 (5 bases). Germline V gene sequence: CDR1 MNHNS, CDR2 SASEGT. This CDR3 comprises 14 residues. V was pared by 10 bases and J by 7 bases, with 17 bases between.

The sample holds many counts of this clonotype. This sequence joins TRBV12-5 and TRBJ2-2, with no clear D. There are 13 residues in the CDR3. Germline assignment: CDR1 LGHNT and CDR2 FRNRAP. V was shortened by 1 base and J by 1 base, with 1 base between the two germline ends. The CDR3 DNA is TGTGCTAGTGGTTTGGAGAACACCGGGGAGCTGTTTTTT. Translated, it gives CASGLENTGELFF.

The rearrangement joins TRBV20-1 to TRBJ2-2, with 7 bases fitting TRBD2. Germline values: CDR1 DFQATT, CDR2 SNEGSKA (reference sequence). The CDR3 spans 14 residues. V gave up 1 base and J gave up 5 bases; unmatched junction bases: 4. CDR3 sequence reads: CSARGAGRTGELFF. As DNA, the CDR3 is TGCAGTGCTAGAGGGGCCGGGAGGACCGGGGAGCTGTTTTTT.

The V call is TRBV5-1, the J call TRBJ2-2; D might be TRBD2 (5 bases). Germline assignment: CDR1 SGHRS and CDR2 YFSETQ. The V and J ends lost 4 bases and 2 bases respectively, with 12 bases between them. CDR3 length: 15 amino acids. In DNA, the CDR3 is TGCGCCAGCAGCGACCGAGGGCGTAACACCGGGGAGCTGTTTTTT. Its translation is CASSDRGRNTGELFF.

The chain employs TRBV9 and TRBJ1-2, with TRBD1 as a possible D gene (5 bases). V shed 0 bases and J shed 4 bases, with 7 bases lying between them. This CDR3 is 13 amino acids long. CDR1 is SGDLS, CDR2 YYNGEE, per germline. CDR3 DNA: TGTGCCAGCAGCGTAGGGGGGGGCTATGGCTACACCTTC. It specifies CASSVGGGYGYTF.

This clonotype showed up just a few times. The gene calls are TRBV7-2 and TRBJ2-1; 11 nucleotides agree with TRBD2. In germline, CDR1 is SGHTA, CDR2 FQGNSA. CDR3 length equals 16 residues. V shed 2 bases and J 4 bases; nucleotides not matched to a gene: 4. The CDR3, as DNA: TGTGCCAGCAGCTTACGAGGGACTAGCGGATACAATGAGCAGTTCTTC. It codes for CASSLRGTSGYNEQFF.

This clonotype was detected a few times. The J gene is TRBJ2-1, the V gene TRBV3-1; D could derive from TRBD1 or TRBD2 (5 bases each). The CDR3 runs to 14 residues. V dropped 1 base and J dropped 3 bases, with 7 bases sitting between them. CDR1 is LGHDT and CDR2 is YNNKEL in the germline V gene (reference sequence). The CDR3 here is CASSQAGHYNEQFF. CDR3 nucleotides: TGTGCCAGCAGCCAAGCGGGGCACTACAATGAGCAGTTCTTC.

The chain employs TRBV27 and TRBJ2-1; 7 bases line up with TRBD2. CDR1 MNHEY and CDR2 SMNVEV come from the germline V gene (reference sequence). The CDR3 runs 15 residues. V shed 7 bases, J shed 10 bases, and the junction held 16 bases outside the gene matches. The CDR3 loop reads CASTTGSSGQREQFF. The CDR3 nucleotides read TGTGCCAGCACTACCGGGTCTAGCGGACAACGCGAGCAGTTCTTC.

The chain recombines TRBV24-1 with TRBJ2-2; TRBD1 agrees at 7 bases. Germline CDR1 is KGHDR and CDR2 is SFDVKD. The CDR3 has 14 amino acids. The ends lost 8 bases at V and 4 bases at J; junction bases unmatched: 6. The CDR3 protein is CATKAGGSTGELFF. The CDR3 DNA reads as TGTGCCACCAAGGCAGGGGGAAGCACCGGGGAGCTGTTTTTT.

This clonotype came up once. CDR3 coding DNA: TGTGCCAGCAGCTTAGGCTCCTGGTACAGCGTGGACACAGATACGCAGTATTTT. Protein product: CASSLGSWYSVDTDTQYF. The chain is built from TRBV7-2 and TRBJ2-3; D remains ambiguous. V lost 1 base, J lost 2 bases, and 19 bases lay in between. Germline CDR1 and CDR2: SGHTA and FQGNSA. This CDR3 comprises 18 residues.

J is TRBJ2-1 and V is TRBV5-5; TRBD2 matches at 11 bases. Germline V CDR1 and CDR2: SGHKS, YYEKEE (reference sequence). This CDR3 contains 16 residues. Trimming cost V 4 bases and J 0 bases; bases outside gene matches: 3. CDR3 in DNA: TGTGCCAGCAGCGTGGGACTAGCGGTCTCCTACAATGAGCAGTTCTTC. It translates to CASSVGLAVSYNEQFF. Together with reference TRBV5-5 and TRBJ2-1, the CDR3 gives the full variable domain: DAGVTQSPTHLIKTRGQQVTLRCSPISGHKSVSWYQQVLGQGPQFIFQYYEKEERGRGNFPDRFSARQFPNYSSELNVNALLLGDSALYLCASSVGLAVSYNEQFFGPGTRLTVL.